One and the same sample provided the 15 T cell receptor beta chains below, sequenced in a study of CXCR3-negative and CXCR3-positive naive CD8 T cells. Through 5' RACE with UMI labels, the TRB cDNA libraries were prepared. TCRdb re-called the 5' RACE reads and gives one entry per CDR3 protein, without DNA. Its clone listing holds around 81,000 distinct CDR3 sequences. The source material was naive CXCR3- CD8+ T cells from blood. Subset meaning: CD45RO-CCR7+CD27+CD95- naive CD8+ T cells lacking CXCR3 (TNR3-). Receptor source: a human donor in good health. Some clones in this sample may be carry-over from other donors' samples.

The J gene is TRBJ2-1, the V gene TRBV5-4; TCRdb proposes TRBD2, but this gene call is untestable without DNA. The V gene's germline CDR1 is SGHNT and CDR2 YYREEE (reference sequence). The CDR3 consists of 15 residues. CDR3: CASSQGLAGGDEQFF. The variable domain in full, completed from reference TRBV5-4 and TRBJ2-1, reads ETGVTQSPTHLIKTRGQQVTLRCSSQSGHNTVSWYQQALGQGPQFIFQYYREEENGRGNFPPRFSGLQFPNYSSELNVNALELDDSALYLCASSQGLAGGDEQFFGPGTRLTVL.

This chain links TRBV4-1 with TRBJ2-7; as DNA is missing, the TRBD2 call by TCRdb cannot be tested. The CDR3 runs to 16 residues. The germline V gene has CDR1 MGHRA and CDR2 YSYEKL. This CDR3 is CASSQGSSGIIYEQYF.

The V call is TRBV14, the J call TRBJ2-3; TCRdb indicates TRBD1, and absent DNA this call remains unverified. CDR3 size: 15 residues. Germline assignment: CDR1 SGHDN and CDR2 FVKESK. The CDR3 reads CASSAYQGSTDTQYF.

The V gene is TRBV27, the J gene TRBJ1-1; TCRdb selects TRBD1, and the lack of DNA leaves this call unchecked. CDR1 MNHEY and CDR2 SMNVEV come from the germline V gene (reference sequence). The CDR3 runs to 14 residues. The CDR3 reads CESRFVVLGGEAFF.

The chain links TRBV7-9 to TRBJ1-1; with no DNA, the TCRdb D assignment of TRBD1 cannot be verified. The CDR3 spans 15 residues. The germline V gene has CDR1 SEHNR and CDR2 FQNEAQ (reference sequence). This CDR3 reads CASSPPGGMNTEAFF.

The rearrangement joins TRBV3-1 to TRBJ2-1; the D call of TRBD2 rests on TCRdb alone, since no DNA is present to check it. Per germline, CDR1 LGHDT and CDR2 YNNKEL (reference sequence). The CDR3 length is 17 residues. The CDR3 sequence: CASSQGRLAGSYNEQFF.

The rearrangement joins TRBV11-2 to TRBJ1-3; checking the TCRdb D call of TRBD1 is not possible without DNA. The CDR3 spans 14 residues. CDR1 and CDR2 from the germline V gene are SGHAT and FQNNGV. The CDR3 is CASSLGGSGNTIYF.

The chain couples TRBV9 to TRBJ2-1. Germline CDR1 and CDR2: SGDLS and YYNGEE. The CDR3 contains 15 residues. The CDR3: CASSVDLHSYNEQFF.

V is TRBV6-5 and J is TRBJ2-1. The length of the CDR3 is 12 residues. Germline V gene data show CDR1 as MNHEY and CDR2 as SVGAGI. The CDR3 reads CASSPSLNEQFF.

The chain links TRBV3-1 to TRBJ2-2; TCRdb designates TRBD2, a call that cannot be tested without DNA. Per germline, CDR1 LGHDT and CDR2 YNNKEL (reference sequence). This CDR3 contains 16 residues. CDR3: CASSQEGTSVTGELFF. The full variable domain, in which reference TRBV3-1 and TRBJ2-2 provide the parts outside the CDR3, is DTAVSQTPKYLVTQMGNDKSIKCEQNLGHDTMYWYKQDSKKFLKIMFSYNNKELIINETVPNRFSPKSPDKAHLNLHINSLELGDSAVYFCASSQEGTSVTGELFFGEGSRLTVL.

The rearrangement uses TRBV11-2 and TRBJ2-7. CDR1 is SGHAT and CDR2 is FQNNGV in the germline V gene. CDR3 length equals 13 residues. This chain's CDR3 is CASSFSGEYEQYF.

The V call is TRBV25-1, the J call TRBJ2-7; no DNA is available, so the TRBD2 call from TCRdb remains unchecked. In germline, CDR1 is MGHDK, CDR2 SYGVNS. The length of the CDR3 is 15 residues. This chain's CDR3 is CASSAPIGQTYEQYF.

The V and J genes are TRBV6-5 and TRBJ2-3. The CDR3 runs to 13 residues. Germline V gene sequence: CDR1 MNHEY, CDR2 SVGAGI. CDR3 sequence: CASSPRGGDTQYF.

CDR3 region: CASSQVASMEGTEAFF. The chain carries TRBV4-3 and TRBJ1-1. The germline V gene encodes CDR1 LGHNA and CDR2 YSLEER. This CDR3 is built from 16 residues.

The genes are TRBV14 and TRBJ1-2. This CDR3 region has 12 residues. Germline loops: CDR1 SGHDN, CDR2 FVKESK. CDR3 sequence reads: CASSQGQLGYTF.